A selection of T cell receptor beta chains follows, all from one sample in a study of blood T cells in healthy people across ages. TCRdb re-derived calls from the 5' RACE reads in MiXCR, one entry per CDR3 protein. Of hundreds of thousands of distinct CDR3 sequences listed, 52% were seen once; the top ten hold 13%. The specimen was blood. The source is a woman of 80 years or more in good health. The CDR3 runs from the conserved cysteine through the conserved F or W. A D gene is named only where the DNA matches it firmly. Clone size is given for some rows only: seen once, a few or many times, or a class if the clone is expanded.

>TRBV2|-|TRBJ2-3|-
TGTGCCAGCAGCGATGTCAGGGCTAGCACAGATACGCAGTATTTT
CASSDVRASTDTQYF
>TRBV28|-|TRBJ1-1|-
TGTGCCAGCAGTCCCGCGGGGGGGTCGATGAACACTGAAGCTTTCTTT
CASSPAGGSMNTEAFF
>TRBV6-1|-|TRBJ1-5|-
TGTGCCAGCAGTACGCAGTCCCGCCGCGCCGTAGGTAATCAGCCCCAGCATTTT
CASSTQSRRAVGNQPQHF
>TRBV12-3/TRBV12-4|few|TRBJ2-2|TRBD2
TGTGCCAGCAGTCTCGGGGGGGGCTCCGGGGAGCTGTTTTTT
CASSLGGGSGELFF
>TRBV7-2|-|TRBJ2-5|TRBD1
TGTGCCAGCAGCACAACACCGGGACAGGGGAGGGAGACCCAGTACTTC
CASSTTPGQGRETQYF
>TRBV9|-|TRBJ2-7|-
TGTGCCAGCAGCGTAGCTACGGAGGGGTCAGAGCAGTACTTC
CASSVATEGSEQYF
>TRBV9|-|TRBJ2-7|TRBD1
TGTGCCAGCAGCGTAGGGGGGGGACAGGGAACCTACGAGCAGTACTTC
CASSVGGGQGTYEQYF
>TRBV5-1|-|TRBJ2-5|-
TGCGCCAGCAGGGAGGCGTTTCAAGAGACCCAGTACTTC
CASREAFQETQYF
>TRBV20-1|-|TRBJ2-5|TRBD1
TGCAGTGCTAGATGGACAGGGCAAGAGACCCAGTACTTC
CSARWTGQETQYF
>TRBV5-1|-|TRBJ2-7|-
TGCGCCAGCAGCTTGGGCTGGGACAACGAGCAGTACTTC
CASSLGWDNEQYF
>TRBV5-1|-|TRBJ2-2|TRBD2
TGCGCCAGCAGCCTTCGACTAGCGGGAGGGGACACCGGGGAGCTGTTTTTT
CASSLRLAGGDTGELFF
>TRBV2|-|TRBJ1-6|-
TGTGCCAGCAGGTCGGAATCACCCCTCCACTTT
CASRSESPLHF
>TRBV29-1|-|TRBJ2-5|-
TGCAGCGTTGAAGGCAGACCGGCGACCCAGTACTTC
CSVEGRPATQYF
>TRBV2|many|TRBJ2-5|TRBD2
TGTGCCAGCAGTCTGTCTAGCGGTACCCAGTACTTC
CASSLSSGTQYF
>TRBV4-3|-|TRBJ2-3|TRBD2
TGCGCCCGATTTACTGGGCGGGGGGGCGCAGATACGCAGTATTTT
CARFTGRGGADTQYF
>TRBV28|-|TRBJ1-4|-
TGTGCCAGCAGTTTAGGGGGAACATATGAAAAACTGTTTTTT
CASSLGGTYEKLFF
>TRBV30|-|TRBJ2-1|TRBD2
TGTGCCTGGAGTGTAGGACTAGCGGGAGGAGGGGATGAGCAGTTCTTC
CAWSVGLAGGGDEQFF
>TRBV28|many|TRBJ2-1|TRBD2
TGTGCCAGCAGTTTATGGGGGGGGAATGAGCAGTTCTTC
CASSLWGGNEQFF
>TRBV5-1|-|TRBJ2-1|-
TGCACCAGCAGCTTGAAGGGCATGGTCCAGTTCTTC
CTSSLKGMVQFF
>TRBV29-1|many|TRBJ2-5|-
TGCAGCATCGGGGATGGGGAAGAGACCCAGTACTTC
CSIGDGEETQYF
>TRBV28|-|TRBJ1-1|-
TGTGCCAGCAGTTTAAACGGCGGATATTCGAACACTGAAGCTTTCTTT
CASSLNGGYSNTEAFF
>TRBV6-4|-|TRBJ2-5|-
TGTGCCAGCAGTGTCAAGGACAAGGTTTGGTACTACAATGAGCAGTACTTC
CASSVKDKVWYYNEQYF
>TRBV4-3|-|TRBJ2-1|-
TGCGCCTGCAGCCAAGTCCGGCAGTCTTCCTACAATGAGCAGTTCTTC
CACSQVRQSSYNEQFF
>TRBV6-1|few|TRBJ2-7|TRBD2
TGTGCCAGCAGTGCTCGGACTAGCGGGAGTTACGAGCAGTACTTC
CASSARTSGSYEQYF
>TRBV30|few|TRBJ2-3|-
TGTGCCTGGAGGGCAACTAGCACAGATACGCAGTATTTT
CAWRATSTDTQYF
>TRBV20-1|once|TRBJ2-6|-
TGCAGTGCTAGCGGGACGTCAGGGGCCAACGTCCTGACTTTC
CSASGTSGANVLTF
>TRBV7-2|-|TRBJ1-6|-
TGTGCCAGCAGCCTAGCTTCGGGGTCACCCCTCCACTTT
CASSLASGSPLHF
>TRBV20-1|-|TRBJ2-7|-
TGCAGTGCTATCGAAGAACTAGCTTCCTACGAGCAGTACTTC
CSAIEELASYEQYF
>TRBV10-3|-|TRBJ2-5|-
TGTGCCATCAGTCTCGAGGACTGGCAAGAGACCCAGTACTTC
CAISLEDWQETQYF
>TRBV2|-|TRBJ2-1|TRBD2
TGTGCCAGCAGGACCGGGACTAGCGGGGGAAAGAGGTACAATGAGCAGTTCTTC
CASRTGTSGGKRYNEQFF
>TRBV28|once|TRBJ1-1|-
TGTGCCAGCAGTTCCCGAGGGCCAGTGAACACTGAAGCTTTCTTT
CASSSRGPVNTEAFF
>TRBV28|many|TRBJ2-5|TRBD1
TGTGCCAGCAGACCTGACAGGGTTGGAGAGACCCAGTACTTC
CASRPDRVGETQYF
>TRBV7-2|-|TRBJ2-3|-
TGTGCCAGCAGCCCGAATGGGGATACGCAGTATTTT
CASSPNGDTQYF
>TRBV20-1|few|TRBJ2-1|-
TGCAGTGCCGGGGCGGGCCGTACAAGTGAGCAGTTCTTC
CSAGAGRTSEQFF
>TRBV20-1|-|TRBJ2-7|-
TGCAGTGCTAGTCGAGCGGGACAAGAGTCCTACGAGCAGTACTTC
CSASRAGQESYEQYF
>TRBV5-1|-|TRBJ1-1|TRBD1
TGCGCCAGCAGCTTGGGACAGGGGGTGAACACTGAAGCTTTCTTT
CASSLGQGVNTEAFF
>TRBV7-9|-|TRBJ1-1|-
TGTGCCAGCAAGTCCGAGTCTGAAGCTTTCTTT
CASKSESEAFF
>TRBV5-1|many|TRBJ1-2|-
TGCGCCAGCAGCCCAAAAGGGGACTATGGCTACACCTTC
CASSPKGDYGYTF
>TRBV9|-|TRBJ2-3|-
TGTGCCAGCAGCGCCGCAACAGGGTTAGATACGCAGTATTTT
CASSAATGLDTQYF
>TRBV7-2|-|TRBJ2-5|TRBD1
TGTGCCAGCAGCGTCGGGACAGGGGACACCCAGTACTTC
CASSVGTGDTQYF